Listed below are T cell receptor beta chains from one sample, sequenced in a study of lymphopenia after photon versus proton radiotherapy. Generated by immunoSEQ multiplex PCR, the TCRdb table keeps only in-frame clones and is missing some. Of around 30,000 clones listed, around 87% are singletons. The sequencing here drew on peripheral blood, taken from a patient treated with proton-based radiotherapy. The receptor source for this set is a woman aged 60 to 75 with cholangiocarcinoma. Some clones in this sample may be carry-over from other donors' samples. Both conserved end residues are part of each CDR3. A D gene is named only where the DNA matches it firmly. Clone size is given for some rows only: seen once, a few or many times, or a class if the clone is expanded.

J gene: TRBJ2-7; CDR3 length: 15; V gene: TRBV10-3; clone size: -; D gene: TRBD1; CDR3 DNA: TGTGCCATCAGTGAGTCGGGCAGGGGGTCCTACGAGCAGTACTTC; CDR3 protein: CAISESGRGSYEQYF
J gene: TRBJ2-5; CDR3 length: 12; V gene: TRBV7-7; clone size: -; D gene: -; CDR3 DNA: TGTGCCAGCAGCAGATATGGGGAGACCCAGTACTTC; CDR3 protein: CASSRYGETQYF
J gene: TRBJ1-1; CDR3 length: 14; V gene: TRBV30; clone size: -; D gene: -; CDR3 DNA: TGTGCCTGGAGTGGGATAGAGGTAAGCACTGAAGCTTTCTTT; CDR3 protein: CAWSGIEVSTEAFF
J gene: TRBJ2-2; CDR3 length: 15; V gene: TRBV18; clone size: -; D gene: TRBD1; CDR3 DNA: TGTGCCAGCTCCTTGGGACAGCTAGACACCGGGGAGCTGTTTTTT; CDR3 protein: CASSLGQLDTGELFF
J gene: TRBJ2-3; CDR3 length: 16; V gene: TRBV4-3; clone size: -; D gene: TRBD2; CDR3 DNA: TGCGCCAGCAGCCAAGGATCGGCGGGAGTGGGAGATACGCAGTATTTT; CDR3 protein: CASSQGSAGVGDTQYF
J gene: TRBJ2-3; CDR3 length: 15; V gene: TRBV7-3; clone size: -; D gene: TRBD2; CDR3 DNA: TGTGCCAGCAGCTACCAGCGGGGGAGCACAGATACGCAGTATTTT; CDR3 protein: CASSYQRGSTDTQYF
J gene: TRBJ2-7; CDR3 length: 13; V gene: TRBV10-3; clone size: few; D gene: -; CDR3 DNA: TGTGCCACCGAACCGGACCTCTCCTACGAGCAGTACTTC; CDR3 protein: CATEPDLSYEQYF
J gene: TRBJ2-1; CDR3 length: 18; V gene: TRBV18; clone size: -; D gene: TRBD1; CDR3 DNA: TGTGCCAGCTCACCCGGGACAGGGGGACCCAGCTCCTACAATGAGCAGTTCTTC; CDR3 protein: CASSPGTGGPSSYNEQFF
J gene: TRBJ2-7; CDR3 length: 14; V gene: TRBV15; clone size: -; D gene: -; CDR3 DNA: TGTGCCACCAGCAGAGACCTGGCCTCCTACGAGCAGTACTTC; CDR3 protein: CATSRDLASYEQYF
J gene: TRBJ2-1; CDR3 length: 11; V gene: TRBV5-6; clone size: -; D gene: -; CDR3 DNA: TGTGCCAGCAGCTACGACAATGAGCAGTTCTTC; CDR3 protein: CASSYDNEQFF
J gene: TRBJ1-2; CDR3 length: 15; V gene: TRBV5-1; clone size: -; D gene: -; CDR3 DNA: TGCGCCAGCAGCTTGAAGGGAGGGGAGGACTATGGCTACACCTTC; CDR3 protein: CASSLKGGEDYGYTF
J gene: TRBJ2-7; CDR3 length: 16; V gene: TRBV5-1; clone size: -; D gene: -; CDR3 DNA: TGCGCCAGCAGCTTCGGTCGAGGACTGAACTCCTACGAGCAGTACTTC; CDR3 protein: CASSFGRGLNSYEQYF
J gene: TRBJ2-7; CDR3 length: 14; V gene: TRBV18; clone size: -; D gene: TRBD1; CDR3 DNA: TGTGCCAGCTCACCCGACAGGGCTTCCTACGAGCAGTACTTC; CDR3 protein: CASSPDRASYEQYF
J gene: TRBJ2-7; CDR3 length: 18; V gene: TRBV7-9; clone size: -; D gene: TRBD1; CDR3 DNA: TGTGCCAGCAGCAAGCACCCCTTCCGGGACAGGGCCTCCTACGAGCAGTACTTC; CDR3 protein: CASSKHPFRDRASYEQYF
J gene: TRBJ2-5; CDR3 length: 16; V gene: TRBV5-1; clone size: -; D gene: TRBD2; CDR3 DNA: TGCGCCAGCAGCCCCCCCCTAGCGGGGGGACGAGAGACCCAGTACTTC; CDR3 protein: CASSPPLAGGRETQYF
J gene: TRBJ2-1; CDR3 length: 14; V gene: TRBV6-1; clone size: -; D gene: -; CDR3 DNA: TGTGCCAGCAGCCGACAACTAGGACCCACGGAGCAGTTCTTC; CDR3 protein: CASSRQLGPTEQFF
J gene: TRBJ1-3; CDR3 length: 16; V gene: TRBV19; clone size: -; D gene: TRBD1; CDR3 DNA: TGTGCCAGTAGTATCCCGGGACAGCCGAGAGGAAACACCATATATTTT; CDR3 protein: CASSIPGQPRGNTIYF
J gene: TRBJ2-6; CDR3 length: 17; V gene: TRBV2; clone size: -; D gene: TRBD2; CDR3 DNA: TGTGCCAGCAGTTCTAGCGGGGGACCGTCTGGGGCCAACGTCCTGACTTTC; CDR3 protein: CASSSSGGPSGANVLTF